A single sample gave rise to the 21 T cell receptor beta chains below, sequenced in a study of CD8 T cells in ankylosing spondylitis. Overall study findings and caveats: Within ankylosing spondylitis blood, a TCR beta motif made up of several highly homologous variants appeared to be characteristic.

What these receptors recognize is not known. TCRdb passed the 5' RACE reads through MiXCR, listing each CDR3 protein once. Among hundreds of thousands of distinct CDR3 sequences, roughly 10% were seen once, and the ten largest hold under 0.6%. The specimen sequenced was blood, either unsorted or a sorted T cell fraction (not recorded which). The origin of the receptors is a male donor with ankylosing spondylitis.

Notes on this clonotype: A much larger clone sits a single nucleotide away, making a read error possible. This chain joins TRBV20-1 and TRBJ2-5; D not certain. CDR1 DFQATT and CDR2 SNEGSKA come from the germline V gene (reference sequence). The CDR3 has 13 amino acids. With 0 bases removed from V and 1 base from J, the gap between germline ends came to 6 bases. CDR3 nucleotides: TGCAGTGCTAGAGATGGCAGCCAAGAGACCCAGTACTTC. It translates to CSARDGSQETQYF.

This clonotype was observed a few times. The gene calls are TRBV7-3 and TRBJ2-3; TRBD1 matches at 11 bases. Per germline, CDR1 SGHTA and CDR2 FQGTGA. J lost 4 bases, V lost 5 bases, and 5 bases had no gene match. The CDR3 extends over 15 amino acids. CDR3 sequence reads: CASSLGTGGSDTQYF. CDR3 DNA sequence: TGTGCCAGCAGCCTCGGGACAGGGGGTTCAGATACGCAGTATTTT. Supplemented by reference TRBV7-3 and TRBJ2-3, the full variable domain reads GAGVSQTPSNKVTEKGKYVELRCDPISGHTALYWYRQSLGQGPEFLIYFQGTGAADDSGLPNDRFFAVRPEGSVSTLKIQRTERGDSAVYLCASSLGTGGSDTQYFGPGTRLTVL.

This clonotype was detected only a few times. V and J are TRBV5-1 and TRBJ2-7; weak D call: TRBD1 (5 bases). This CDR3 comprises 12 residues. V was clipped by 1 base and J by 9 bases, with 11 bases between them. Germline CDR1 SGHRS, CDR2 YFSETQ. In DNA form, the CDR3 reads TGCGCCAGCAGCTTGAGGGGCGACGGGCAGTACTTC. As protein: CASSLRGDGQYF.

This clonotype was observed a handful of times. This rearrangement joins TRBV6-5 to TRBJ2-7, with 7 nucleotides matching TRBD2. The trim removed 2 bases at V and 3 bases at J, leaving 7 bases unmatched. Germline-derived CDR1 and CDR2 are MNHEY and SVGAGI. The CDR3 runs to 15 residues. The CDR3 sequence is CASSYAGLDVYEQYF. The CDR3 coding sequence is TGTGCCAGCAGTTACGCCGGACTAGATGTCTACGAGCAGTACTTC.

The rearrangement links TRBV7-2 to TRBJ2-7; TRBD1 matches 7 bases. CDR3 length: 14 amino acids. Germline V CDR1 and CDR2: SGHTA, FQGNSA. V dropped 2 bases and J dropped 4; count of bases not matched to a gene: 5. The CDR3 sequence is CASSLWQGEYEQYF. CDR3 nucleotide sequence: TGTGCCAGCAGCTTATGGCAGGGGGAATACGAGCAGTACTTC.

As concerns this clonotype: The junction departs from the called germline gene at one end, perhaps through a read error. The gene calls are TRBV5-5 and TRBJ2-7; no firm D call. This CDR3 has 13 residues. The V gene's germline CDR1 is SGHKS and CDR2 YYEKEE (reference sequence). The CDR3 spells CAISLDLHCEQYF. The CDR3 DNA follows: TGTGCCATCAGCTTGGACCTCCACTGCGAGCAGTACTTC.

V gene TRBV5-1 combines with J gene TRBJ1-1; D remains unclear. Trimming took 0 bases from V and 0 from J, leaving 15 bases between them. The CDR3 has 17 amino acids. Germline V lookup: CDR1 SGHRS, CDR2 YFSETQ. Written as DNA, the CDR3 is TGCGCCAGCAGCTTGGCACCAGCCAAATCCATGAACACTGAAGCTTTCTTT. Its translation: CASSLAPAKSMNTEAFF.

In its sample, this clonotype was seen a few times. CDR3 loop: CASDGGRDTQYF. CDR3 bases: TGTGCCAGCGACGGGGGCCGAGATACGCAGTATTTT. The gene calls are TRBV18 and TRBJ2-3, with D perhaps assigned TRBD1 or TRBD2 (6 bases each). This CDR3 contains 12 residues. Germline V gives CDR1 KGHSH, CDR2 LQKENI. V dropped 8 bases and J dropped 5 bases, with 11 bases sitting between them. The variable domain in full, with the rest retrieved from reference TRBV18 and TRBJ2-3, is NAGVMQNPRHLVRRRGQEARLRCSPMKGHSHVYWYRQLPEEGLKFMVYLQKENIIDESGMPKERFSAEFPKEGPSILRIQQVVRGDSAAYFCASDGGRDTQYFGPGTRLTVL.

This clonotype was counted between two and nine times. The chain employs TRBV11-3 and TRBJ2-1, with D possibly being TRBD1 or TRBD2 (5 bases each). The germline gives CDR1 SGHNT, CDR2 YENEEA. The CDR3 spans 14 residues. V lost 4 bases to trimming and J lost 2 bases, with 9 bases between them. The CDR3: CASSSGTTYNEQFF. The CDR3 DNA follows: TGTGCCAGCAGCTCCGGGACGACCTACAATGAGCAGTTCTTC. Complete variable domain (other parts from reference TRBV11-3 and TRBJ2-1): EAGVVQSPRYKIIEKKQPVAFWCNPISGHNTLYWYLQNLGQGPELLIRYENEEAVDDSQLPKDRFSAERLKGVDSTLKIQPAELGDSAVYLCASSSGTTYNEQFFGPGTRLTVL.

This clonotype was detected only a few times. The chain is built from TRBV29-1 and TRBJ1-1, with unresolved D. The CDR3 runs 13 residues. V was shortened by 4 bases and J by 3 bases, with 12 bases between the two germline ends. Germline V CDR1 and CDR2: SQVTM, ANQGSEA. The CDR3, as DNA: TGCAGCGTTGTTTGGGGATGGTACACTGAAGCTTTCTTT. It encodes CSVVWGWYTEAFF.

A remark on this clonotype: With a much larger clone just one base away, this may be a read error. The chain links TRBV9 to TRBJ2-1; D not certain. V dropped 0 bases and J dropped 5 bases, with 6 bases sitting between them. This CDR3 spans 13 amino acids. Looked up from germline, CDR1 is SGDLS and CDR2 is YYNGEE. The CDR3 spells CASSVGGNNEQFF. In nucleotides, the CDR3 is TGTGCCAGCAGCGTAGGGGGAAACAATGAGCAGTTCTTC. Full variable domain (outside the CDR3, taken from reference TRBV9 and TRBJ2-1): DSGVTQTPKHLITATGQRVTLRCSPRSGDLSVYWYQQSLDQGLQFLIQYYNGEERAKGNILERFSAQQFPDLHSELNLSSLELGDSALYFCASSVGGNNEQFFGPGTRLTVL.

The chain carries TRBV20-1 and TRBJ1-1; 8 nucleotides agree with TRBD1. This CDR3 has 13 amino acids. Germline CDR1 is DFQATT and CDR2 is SNEGSKA (reference sequence). V shed 4 bases, J shed 3 bases, and the junction held 4 bases outside the gene matches. CDR3 DNA: TGCAGTGCTAATACAGGGGGAGACACTGAAGCTTTCTTT. Translating it yields CSANTGGDTEAFF.

The chain couples TRBV14 to TRBJ2-1; D is uncertain. Germline V gene data show CDR1 as SGHDN and CDR2 as FVKESK. CDR3 length: 11 residues. V was shortened by 6 bases and J by 10 bases, with 10 bases between the two germline ends. CDR3 region: CASSGLFEQFF. The CDR3 DNA is TGTGCCAGCAGTGGGTTATTCGAGCAGTTCTTC. Variable domain in full (rest from reference TRBV14 and TRBJ2-1): EAGVTQFPSHSVIEKGQTVTLRCDPISGHDNLYWYRRVMGKEIKFLLHFVKESKQDESGMPNNRFLAERTGGTYSTLKVQPAELEDSGVYFCASSGLFEQFFGPGTRLTVL.

This chain connects TRBV7-8 to TRBJ1-2; 9 bases are shared with TRBD1. Germline V CDR1 and CDR2: SGHVS, FQNEAQ. The CDR3 is 15 amino acids. Trimming removed 6 bases from V and 6 bases from J; junction bases left unmatched: 11. CDR3 in DNA: TGTGCCAGCAGTCAATTACAGGGGGCTGGAAATGGCTACACCTTC. This codes for CASSQLQGAGNGYTF.

In its sample, this clonotype was seen many times. The V gene is TRBV6-2 or TRBV6-3, the J gene TRBJ1-6; TRBD1 is a possible D gene (5 bases). The CDR3 runs to 14 residues. Trimming cost V 3 bases and J 7 bases, with 10 bases left between them. Germline V gene data show CDR1 as MNHEY and CDR2 as SVGEGT. CDR3 sequence: CASSYLQGNSPLHF. DNA of the CDR3: TGTGCCAGCAGTTATCTCCAGGGAAATTCACCCCTCCACTTT.

This clonotype was counted between two and nine times. This rearrangement joins TRBV20-1 to TRBJ1-6; D is ambiguous. The V end was cut by 2 bases, the J end by 7 bases, with 9 bases between. This CDR3 comprises 13 residues. CDR1 is DFQATT and CDR2 is SNEGSKA in the germline V gene (reference sequence). The CDR3 loop is CSARPKGNSPLHF. The CDR3 nucleotides read TGCAGTGCTAGACCAAAAGGGAATTCACCCCTCCACTTT.

The rearrangement uses TRBV7-8 and TRBJ1-1; D ambiguous. Trimming took 0 bases from V and 5 from J, leaving 13 bases between them. Germline CDR1 is SGHVS and CDR2 is FQNEAQ. The length of the CDR3 is 15 residues. The CDR3 DNA sequence: TGTGCCAGCAGCTTAGCGGCGGGCGGTAAAACTGAAGCTTTCTTT. Its translation: CASSLAAGGKTEAFF.

This chain joins TRBV24-1 and TRBJ1-2; 7 bases agree with TRBD1. V shed 5 bases and J 6 bases; nucleotides not matched to a gene: 5. The CDR3 extends over 13 amino acids. Germline V gene lookup returns CDR1 KGHDR and CDR2 SFDVKD. The CDR3 sequence: CATSGQGLDGYTF. CDR3 DNA: TGTGCCACCAGTGGACAGGGTTTGGATGGCTACACCTTC.

This clonotype was found a few times. V gene TRBV6-1 combines with J gene TRBJ2-3; 9 bases fit TRBD2. V lost 6 bases to trimming and J lost 5 bases; unmatched junction nucleotides: 9. The CDR3 consists of 15 residues. From germline, CDR1 is MNHNS and CDR2 SASEGT. This chain's CDR3 is CASRPGLASVDTQYF. CDR3 DNA: TGTGCCAGCAGGCCCGGACTAGCGAGTGTAGATACGCAGTATTTT.

There are a few counts of this clonotype. V gene TRBV5-1 combines with J gene TRBJ1-6, with 8 bases matching TRBD1. CDR1 and CDR2 from the germline V gene are SGHRS and YFSETQ. This CDR3 region has 14 residues. V was clipped by 5 bases and J by 8 bases; unmatched bases: 6. The CDR3 nucleotides are TGCGCCAGCAGAAGGACAGGGATGGATTCACCCCTCCACTTT. Translated, it gives CASRRTGMDSPLHF.

This rearrangement joins TRBV15 to TRBJ2-4; TRBD1 aligns across 8 bases. The CDR3 length is 13 residues. V lost 3 bases to trimming and J lost 9 bases; unmatched junction nucleotides: 4. CDR1 is LNHNV and CDR2 is YYDKDF in the germline V gene (reference sequence). In DNA form, the CDR3 reads TGTGCCACCAGCAGTGACAGGGGAACCATTCAGTACTTC. Protein sequence: CATSSDRGTIQYF.